This T cell receptor beta chain stems from a study of OX40 agonist ivuxolimab in advanced cancers. Clones were read by immunoSEQ multiplex PCR, and TCRdb kept only the in-frame ones, dropping some. The repertoire holds roughly 43,000 clones, with around 87% as singletons. Germline assignment: CDR1 LNHDA and CDR2 SQIVND (reference sequence). Trimming removed 6 bases at V and 3 bases at J, with 11 bases between. This CDR3 region has 14 residues. The chain couples TRBV19 to TRBJ1-4; a weak D match, TRBD1 (6 bases). Specimen: CD4+ or CD8+ T cells sorted from blood, collected in a trial of the OX40 agonist ivuxolimab. The sequence came from an adult with an advanced solid tumor such as melanoma, head and neck, liver or kidney cancer. The CDR3 sequence: CASRSTGSNEKLFF. CDR3 sequence (DNA): TGTGCCAGTAGATCGACAGGATCTAATGAAAAACTGTTTTTT.